This is a list of T cell receptor beta chains from one sample in a study of CD4 and CD8 cells across lung adenocarcinoma regions. In TCRdb, the PCR reads were re-called with MiXCR into one record per CDR3 protein. In the table there are about 25,000 distinct CDR3 sequences, about 50% of which are singletons. Material for sequencing was CD8+ T cells from the center of a lung tumor. The receptors derive from a male donor with lung adenocarcinoma. The CD4 and CD8 labels of this study may be unreliable. CDR3s include the opening cysteine and the closing phenylalanine or tryptophan. A D gene is named only where the DNA matches it firmly. Not all rows give a size; the values are once, few, many and, for expanded clones, a class.

cdr3_nt	cdr3_aa	d_call	clone_size	v_call	j_call
TGTGCCAGCAGTTTGACAGGGGCCCAAGAGATCCAGTACTTC	CASSLTGAQEIQYF	TRBD1	NA	TRBV28	TRBJ2-5
TGCGCCAGTGGACTAGCGGGAAACCAAGAGACCCAGTACTTC	CASGLAGNQETQYF	TRBD2	NA	TRBV10-2	TRBJ2-5
TGTGCCGCCGGGGGAGGCTACAATGAGCAGTTCTTC	CAAGGGYNEQFF	NA	NA	TRBV10-3	TRBJ2-1
TGTGCCAGCAGTGAGGGTAGCGGGGGGGCGGGTGAGCAGTTCTTC	CASSEGSGGAGEQFF	TRBD2	few	TRBV6-1	TRBJ2-1
TGTGCCAGCAGGGTCCGGGGGCGTGGGGAGACCCAGTACTTC	CASRVRGRGETQYF	NA	many	TRBV6-1	TRBJ2-5
TGTGCCAGCAGTCCTGACGGACTATATGGCTACACCTTC	CASSPDGLYGYTF	NA	many	TRBV27	TRBJ1-2
TGTGGCGGGGGTGAAGGGGGCGGCGGCCCAGATACGCAGTACTTC	CGGGEGGGGPDTQYF	NA	NA	TRBV6-1	TRBJ2-7
TGTGCCAGCAGCTTAACTTGGGGAACAGAACTCAAGGGGTCCGAGCAGTACTTC	CASSLTWGTELKGSEQYF	NA	many	TRBV7-8	TRBJ2-7
TGTGCCAGCAGTCCCGGGACAGAGTATCGGGGCACAACTAATGAAAAACTGTTTTTT	CASSPGTEYRGTTNEKLFF	TRBD1	NA	TRBV6-2/TRBV6-3	TRBJ1-4
TGCAGTGCTAGAGATGGGTTAGCGGGAAGTCACGAGCAGTACTTC	CSARDGLAGSHEQYF	TRBD2	many	TRBV20-1	TRBJ2-7
TGTGCCAGCAGCGGACGGCCTGAGAGGACCGATGAGCAGTATTTT	CASSGRPERTDEQYF	NA	once	TRBV6-1	TRBJ2-3